A single sample is the source of the 31 T cell receptor beta chains below, sequenced in a study of patients and donors after allogeneic stem cell transplantation. TCRdb re-analysed the RT-PCR reads in MiXCR, keeping a single row per CDR3 protein. The data show under 200,000 distinct CDR3 sequences, approximately 31% seen once. Sequencing used blood, either unsorted or a sorted T cell fraction (not recorded which). The origin of the receptors is a human donor who was either an allogeneic HSCT recipient or a stem cell or donor lymphocyte infusion donor (not recorded which). It is not recorded whose cells these are; they may come from a transplant donor.

This clonotype was found a few times. The chain recombines TRBV7-3 with TRBJ2-1; tentative D call: TRBD2 (5 bases). Looked up from germline, CDR1 is SGHTA and CDR2 is FQGTGA. The CDR3 contains 14 residues. Trimming took 1 base from V and 4 from J, leaving 8 bases between them. CDR3 coding DNA: TGTGCCAGCAGCTTAAAAGGACTGTACAATGAGCAGTTCTTC. It yields the protein CASSLKGLYNEQFF.

The chain has TRBV20-1 and TRBJ1-6; D not resolved. Trimming shortened V by 7 bases and J by 6 bases, and 13 bases separated the two germline ends. The CDR3 is made up of 13 amino acids. Germline loops: CDR1 DFQATT, CDR2 SNEGSKA (reference sequence). CDR3 region: CSGRAGTNSPLHF. The CDR3 DNA follows: TGCAGTGGTCGGGCAGGAACTAATTCACCCCTCCACTTT.

The chain combines TRBV5-1 with TRBJ1-5; D unclear. With 0 bases removed from V and 3 bases from J, the gap between germline ends came to 4 bases. This CDR3 is 13 amino acids long. Germline V CDR1 and CDR2: SGHRS, YFSETQ. DNA for the CDR3: TGCGCCAGCAGCTTGGGCCACAATCAGCCCCAGCATTTT. It encodes CASSLGHNQPQHF.

V gene TRBV2 combines with J gene TRBJ1-1; D is unresolved. V gave up 6 bases and J gave up 7 bases, with 9 bases separating them. Germline V gene sequence: CDR1 SNHLY, CDR2 FYNNEI. The CDR3 spans 11 residues. The CDR3 sequence: CASRSIFEAFF. CDR3 bases: TGTGCCAGCAGGTCCATTTTTGAAGCTTTCTTT.

This clonotype was detected only a few times. The J gene is TRBJ2-3, the V gene TRBV11-2, with D uncertain. Germline loops: CDR1 SGHAT, CDR2 FQNNGV. Trimming shortened V by 5 bases and J by 2 bases, and 11 bases separated the two germline ends. The CDR3 extends over 14 amino acids. For the CDR3, the DNA is TGTGCCAGCAGCAATCGCCAGTACACAGATACGCAGTATTTT. It codes for CASSNRQYTDTQYF.

This clonotype was seen ten or more times. The chain recombines TRBV20-1 with TRBJ2-7; 9 positions agree with TRBD2. Trimming at V came to 5 bases and at J to 0 bases, leaving 5 bases not matched to a gene. Germline V gives CDR1 DFQATT, CDR2 SNEGSKA (reference sequence). This CDR3 is built from 14 residues. In nucleotides, the CDR3 is TGCAGTGCTGACACTAGCGGGCTCTCCTACGAGCAGTACTTC. Translated: CSADTSGLSYEQYF.

This clonotype turned up a few times. V usage is TRBV24-1 and J usage is TRBJ2-1; 7 bases map to TRBD2. CDR3 length: 16 amino acids. Germline loops: CDR1 KGHDR, CDR2 SFDVKD. V lost 0 bases and J lost 7; bases outside the gene matches: 8. This chain's CDR3 is CATSDLDGGTGNEQFF. The CDR3, as DNA: TGTGCCACCAGTGATTTGGACGGGGGGACGGGTAATGAGCAGTTCTTC.

The genes are TRBV27 and TRBJ2-1, with unresolved D. Germline loops: CDR1 MNHEY, CDR2 SMNVEV (reference sequence). The CDR3 extends over 14 amino acids. Trimming took off 2 bases at V and 0 bases at J, with 5 bases between the two ends. The CDR3 loop is CASSLGPSYNEQFF. CDR3 in DNA: TGTGCCAGCAGTTTAGGACCCTCCTACAATGAGCAGTTCTTC.

The rearrangement uses TRBV7-8 and TRBJ1-1; D not resolved. The V end lost 5 bases, the J end lost 5 bases, and 12 bases lay between the germline ends. Germline loops: CDR1 SGHVS, CDR2 FQNEAQ. This CDR3 region has 13 residues. The CDR3 DNA follows: TGTGCCAGCAGCGCCCAGTCGCGAACTGAAGCTTTCTTT. Translating gives CASSAQSRTEAFF.

CDR3 amino acids: CASSAGLTQETQYF. CDR3 nucleotide sequence: TGTGCCAGCAGCGCTGGACTAACCCAAGAGACCCAGTACTTC. This chain joins TRBV7-8 and TRBJ2-5; D might be TRBD2 (6 bases). Germline lookup yields CDR1 SGHVS and CDR2 FQNEAQ. The CDR3 sequence is 14 residues long. With 5 bases removed from V and 1 base from J, the gap between germline ends came to 11 bases.

The genes are TRBV18 and TRBJ2-7; D tentatively reads TRBD1 or TRBD2 (6 bases each). The CDR3 runs to 15 residues. Looked up from germline, CDR1 is KGHSH and CDR2 is LQKENI. V shed 1 base and J shed 3 bases, with 13 bases lying between them. The CDR3 nucleotides read TGTGCCAGCTCACCACGCCGGGGGACACACTACGAGCAGTACTTC. Translating it yields CASSPRRGTHYEQYF. Filled out from reference TRBV18 and TRBJ2-7, the complete variable domain reads NAGVMQNPRHLVRRRGQEARLRCSPMKGHSHVYWYRQLPEEGLKFMVYLQKENIIDESGMPKERFSAEFPKEGPSILRIQQVVRGDSAAYFCASSPRRGTHYEQYFGPGTRLTVT.

The genes are TRBV20-1 and TRBJ2-7; 11 bases are shared with TRBD2. This CDR3 comprises 14 residues. CDR1 is DFQATT and CDR2 is SNEGSKA in the germline V gene (reference sequence). With V trimmed by 6 bases and J by 6 bases, 10 bases remained unmatched. CDR3 in amino acids: CSAKLAGVASEQYF. As DNA, the CDR3 is TGCAGTGCAAAACTAGCGGGAGTGGCCTCCGAGCAGTACTTC.

This chain uses TRBV12-3 or TRBV12-4 with TRBJ2-2; no clear D gene. V dropped 3 bases and J dropped 5 bases, with 13 bases sitting between them. The CDR3 length is 15 residues. The CDR3 is CASSLVVRATGELFF. The DNA of the CDR3 is TGTGCCAGCAGTTTGGTAGTAAGGGCGACCGGGGAGCTGTTTTTT.

The rearrangement links TRBV6-5 to TRBJ2-7, with no clear D. The CDR3 is 11 residues long. Trimming cost V 7 bases and J 5 bases, with 9 bases left between them. The germline CDR1 and CDR2 sequences are MNHEY and SVGAGI. The CDR3 loop is CASMEGNEQYF. The CDR3 DNA sequence: TGTGCCAGCATGGAAGGGAACGAGCAGTACTTC.

The chain is built from TRBV28 and TRBJ2-2; D is perhaps TRBD1 or TRBD2 (6 bases each). CDR1 is MDHEN, CDR2 SYDVKM, per germline. V was cut by 7 bases and J by 1 base, with 19 bases left in between. This CDR3 has 17 residues. The CDR3 here is CASIRPYGGGNTGELFF. The CDR3 coding sequence is TGTGCCAGCATCCGACCCTATGGAGGGGGGAACACCGGGGAGCTGTTTTTT.

This clonotype was seen a single time. CDR3 sequence (DNA): TGTGCCAGCAGTCACGGGACTAGCGGTCAAGAGACCCAGTACTTC. As protein: CASSHGTSGQETQYF. The rearrangement uses TRBV4-2 and TRBJ2-5; 11 bases align to TRBD2. Germline loops: CDR1 LGHNA, CDR2 YNFKEQ. The trim removed 6 bases at V and 2 bases at J, leaving 5 bases unmatched. CDR3 length: 15 amino acids.

This clonotype showed up just a few times. V gene TRBV6-5 combines with J gene TRBJ2-7; 8 bases agree with TRBD2. Germline CDR1 and CDR2: MNHEY and SVGAGI. CDR3 length: 14 residues. V lost 0 bases to trimming and J lost 6 bases; unmatched junction nucleotides: 4. The CDR3 loop is CASSYSAGVGEQYF. The CDR3 DNA reads TGTGCCAGCAGTTACTCAGCGGGAGTCGGCGAGCAGTACTTC.

This CDR3 reads CATSALGWTGQTEAFF. CDR3 in DNA: TGTGCCACCAGTGCTCTTGGTTGGACAGGTCAGACTGAAGCTTTCTTT. The chain couples TRBV24-1 to TRBJ1-1, with 7 bases lining up with TRBD1. Germline V gene lookup returns CDR1 KGHDR and CDR2 SFDVKD. This CDR3 region has 16 residues. After removal of 5 bases from V and 5 bases from J, the junction contained 13 bases not matched to a gene.

V usage is TRBV7-2 and J usage is TRBJ2-3; D unclear. Looked up from germline, CDR1 is SGHTA and CDR2 is FQGNSA. The CDR3 sequence is 12 residues long. With 5 bases removed from V and 2 bases from J, the gap between germline ends came to 5 bases. The CDR3 coding sequence is TGTGCCAGCAGCCACTACACAGATACGCAGTATTTT. Encoded protein: CASSHYTDTQYF.

The rearrangement links TRBV10-3 to TRBJ2-5, with unresolved D. The CDR3 sequence is 14 residues long. Trimming left V 2 bases short and J 1 base short, with 8 bases between. The germline CDR1 and CDR2 sequences are ENHRY and SYGVKD. The CDR3 region has the DNA TGTGCCATCAGTGAGGCGACCATCCAAGAGACCCAGTACTTC. This encodes CAISEATIQETQYF.

This chain uses TRBV12-3 or TRBV12-4 with TRBJ1-5; 9 nucleotides line up with TRBD1. With V trimmed by 6 bases and J by 1 base, 7 bases remained unmatched. CDR3 length: 16 residues. CDR3 coding DNA: TGTGCCAGCAGGGGAGGACAGGGGTTGAGCAATCAGCCCCAGCATTTT. It codes for CASRGGQGLSNQPQHF.

The sample holds a few counts of this clonotype. The gene calls are TRBV11-2 and TRBJ2-2; D assignment may be TRBD1 or TRBD2 (5 bases each). V was cut by 1 base and J by 7 bases, with 16 bases left in between. The germline gives CDR1 SGHAT, CDR2 FQNNGV. CDR3 length: 16 residues. The CDR3, as DNA: TGTGCCAGCAGCTTAGTCACAGGCCCCGGAGGCGGGGAGCTGTTTTTT. Its translation: CASSLVTGPGGGELFF.

CDR3 nucleotides: TGCAGTGCTGGATGGACTCCAGGGTTTGGCTACACCTTC. This codes for CSAGWTPGFGYTF. The genes are TRBV20-1 and TRBJ1-2, with D tentatively TRBD1 (5 bases). The CDR3 spans 13 residues. The V gene's germline CDR1 is DFQATT and CDR2 SNEGSKA (reference sequence). Deletions cut 5 bases from V and 7 bases from J, with 17 bases between.

CDR3 residues: CASSWGMDRGNSPLHF. The CDR3 coding sequence is TGTGCCAGCAGTTGGGGAATGGACAGGGGAAATTCACCCCTCCACTTT. The chain couples TRBV6-5 to TRBJ1-6; TRBD1 agrees at 9 bases. The CDR3 length is 16 residues. The V gene's germline CDR1 is MNHEY and CDR2 SVGAGI. V lost 4 bases, J lost 7 bases, and 8 bases stayed unmatched.

The chain carries TRBV6-1 and TRBJ2-7; D ambiguous. The V end was cut by 4 bases, the J end by 1 base, with 8 bases between. Germline V gene data show CDR1 as MNHNS and CDR2 as SASEGT. The CDR3 covers 13 residues. The DNA for the CDR3 is TGTGCCAGCAGTGTAATCGTTTCCTACGAGCAGTACTTC. It yields the protein CASSVIVSYEQYF.

The chain has TRBV7-3 and TRBJ2-1, with a tentative D call TRBD2 (6 bases). The CDR3 has 14 residues. Trimming took off 3 bases at V and 2 bases at J, with 8 bases between the two ends. Germline V CDR1 and CDR2: SGHTA, FQGTGA. CDR3 DNA: TGTGCCAGCAGCTTCGGGACTCCCTACAATGAGCAGTTCTTC. Its translation is CASSFGTPYNEQFF.

This clonotype was recorded a few times. The rearrangement joins TRBV7-2 to TRBJ2-5; D not resolved. This CDR3 is 13 amino acids long. Trimming took 3 bases from V and 2 from J, leaving 7 bases between them. Germline V gene sequence: CDR1 SGHTA, CDR2 FQGNSA. The CDR3 DNA is TGTGCCAGCAGCTTTTTCCTTCAAGAGACCCAGTACTTC. As protein: CASSFFLQETQYF. Full variable domain (missing parts from reference TRBV7-2 and TRBJ2-5): GAGVSQSPSNKVTEKGKDVELRCDPISGHTALYWYRQSLGQGLEFLIYFQGNSAPDKSGLPSDRFSAERTGGSVSTLTIQRTQQEDSAVYLCASSFFLQETQYFGPGTRLLVL.

This clonotype was seen at least ten times. The chain combines TRBV5-1 with TRBJ1-1; D is uncertain. The CDR3 is made up of 13 amino acids. Trimming removed 1 base at V and 2 bases at J, with 6 bases between. Germline V lookup: CDR1 SGHRS, CDR2 YFSETQ. The CDR3, as DNA: TGCGCCAGCAGCTTGAACAGCAACACTGAAGCTTTCTTT. Protein: CASSLNSNTEAFF.

Only a few counts were recorded for this clonotype. This CDR3 reads CSAARTPTGELFF. The DNA of the CDR3 is TGCAGTGCGGCGCGGACGCCCACCGGGGAGCTGTTTTTT. V and J are TRBV20-1 and TRBJ2-2; D is uncertain. The CDR3 is 13 amino acids. Germline lookup yields CDR1 DFQATT and CDR2 SNEGSKA (reference sequence). V was pared by 6 bases and J by 4 bases, with 12 bases between.

This clonotype was detected a few times. This chain links TRBV7-9 with TRBJ2-7, with a tentative D call TRBD1 (6 bases). The V gene lost 5 bases and the J gene lost 4 bases, with 9 bases spanning the gap. The CDR3 loop spans 12 amino acids. Germline assignment: CDR1 SEHNR and CDR2 FQNEAQ (reference sequence). Here the CDR3 DNA reads TGTGCCAGCAGCCCCGGACAGTACGAGCAGTACTTC. It is translated as CASSPGQYEQYF.

The J gene is TRBJ2-7, the V gene TRBV4-2; D unresolved. This CDR3 has 15 residues. The germline V gene encodes CDR1 LGHNA and CDR2 YNFKEQ. V was cut by 0 bases and J by 5 bases, with 14 bases left in between. CDR3 in DNA: TGTGCCAGCAGCCAAGATGAGGCACTTCCCAACGAGCAGTACTTC. It encodes CASSQDEALPNEQYF.